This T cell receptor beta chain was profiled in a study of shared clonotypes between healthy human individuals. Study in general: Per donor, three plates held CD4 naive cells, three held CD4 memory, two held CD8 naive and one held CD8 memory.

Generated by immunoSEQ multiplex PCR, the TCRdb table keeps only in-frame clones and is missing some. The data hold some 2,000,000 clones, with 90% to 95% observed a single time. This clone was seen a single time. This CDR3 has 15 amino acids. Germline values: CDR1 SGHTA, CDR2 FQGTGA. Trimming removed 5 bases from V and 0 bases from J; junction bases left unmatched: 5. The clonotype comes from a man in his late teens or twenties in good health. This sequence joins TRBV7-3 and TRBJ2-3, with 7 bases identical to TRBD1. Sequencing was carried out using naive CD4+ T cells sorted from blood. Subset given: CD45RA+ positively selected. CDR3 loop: CASSGQASSTDTQYF. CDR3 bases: TGTGCCAGCAGCGGACAGGCCTCTAGCACAGATACGCAGTATTTT.